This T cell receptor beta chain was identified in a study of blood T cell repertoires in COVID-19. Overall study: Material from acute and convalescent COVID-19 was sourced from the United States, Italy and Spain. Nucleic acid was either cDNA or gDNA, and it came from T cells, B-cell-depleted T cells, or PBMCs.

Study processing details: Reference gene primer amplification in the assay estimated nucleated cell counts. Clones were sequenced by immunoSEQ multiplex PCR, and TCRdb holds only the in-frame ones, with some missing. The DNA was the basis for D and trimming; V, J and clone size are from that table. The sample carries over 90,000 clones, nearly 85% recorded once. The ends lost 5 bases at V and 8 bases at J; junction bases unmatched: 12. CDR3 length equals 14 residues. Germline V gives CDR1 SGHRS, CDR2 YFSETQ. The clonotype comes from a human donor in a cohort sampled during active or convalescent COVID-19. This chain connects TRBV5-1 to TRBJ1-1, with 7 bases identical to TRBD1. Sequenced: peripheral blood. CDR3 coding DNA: TGCGCCAGCAGGCCCGACAGGGACCCACGAGAAGCTTTCTTT. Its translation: CASRPDRDPREAFF. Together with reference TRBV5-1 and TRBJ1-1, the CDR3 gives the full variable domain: KAGVTQTPRYLIKTRGQQVTLSCSPISGHRSVSWYQQTPGQGLQFLFEYFSETQRNKGNFPGRFSGRQFSNSRSEMNVSTLELGDSALYLCASRPDRDPREAFFGQGTRLTVV.